This entry is about one T cell receptor (beta chain). These data are taken from a study of molecular identifiers for immune sequencing clone quantification. Sorted naive CD8 T cells, about 17,000 to 1,000,000, were sequenced from 10%, 30% or 50% RNA. Previously reported methods and listed TCR primers produced the bulk TCR libraries. TCRdb used MiXCR to reprocess the PCR reads, holding one entry per CDR3 protein. The sample records roughly 93,000 distinct CDR3 sequences, about 23% being singletons. This CDR3 spans 14 amino acids. V lost 3 bases and J 4 bases, leaving 13 bases between the germline ends. The V gene's germline CDR1 is DFQATT and CDR2 SNEGSKA (reference sequence).

This TCR was sampled from a human donor in good health. Some libraries in this study had Jurkat cell RNA spiked in. J is TRBJ2-1 and V is TRBV20-1, with D possibly matching TRBD1 (5 bases). The sample was naive CD8+ T cells from blood, with Jurkat cell RNA spiked in. Subset noted: FACS-sorted CD8+CD4-CCR7+CD45RA+ naive T cells. Here the CDR3 reads CSASTARGYNEQFF. CDR3 sequence (DNA): TGCAGTGCTAGTACGGCTAGGGGATACAATGAGCAGTTCTTC.